Sequencing of this T cell receptor beta chain was carried out in a study of blood T cells in healthy people across ages. In this sample, this clonotype turned up a few times. Then a second PCR, running about 7 to 11 cycles, was carried out with a sample-barcoded 5' primer and a J-beta primer mix. TCRdb passed the 5' RACE reads through MiXCR, listing each CDR3 protein once. This table holds around 780,000 distinct CDR3 sequences, about a quarter found once. The CDR3 is 15 residues long. Germline CDR1 and CDR2: SQVTM and ANQGSEA. This same sample was also taken into another study, of T cells of mothers and their children.

The receptor was isolated from a boy younger than 18 in good health. Sequenced material: blood. The rearrangement uses TRBV29-1 and TRBJ2-5; D gene uncertain. The end of the DNA aligns better with TRBJ2-7, so the J call may be wrong. DNA for the CDR3: TGCAGCGTTGCAAAGCCCCTAGGGAACTCCTACGAGCAGTACTTC. It encodes CSVAKPLGNSYEQYF.